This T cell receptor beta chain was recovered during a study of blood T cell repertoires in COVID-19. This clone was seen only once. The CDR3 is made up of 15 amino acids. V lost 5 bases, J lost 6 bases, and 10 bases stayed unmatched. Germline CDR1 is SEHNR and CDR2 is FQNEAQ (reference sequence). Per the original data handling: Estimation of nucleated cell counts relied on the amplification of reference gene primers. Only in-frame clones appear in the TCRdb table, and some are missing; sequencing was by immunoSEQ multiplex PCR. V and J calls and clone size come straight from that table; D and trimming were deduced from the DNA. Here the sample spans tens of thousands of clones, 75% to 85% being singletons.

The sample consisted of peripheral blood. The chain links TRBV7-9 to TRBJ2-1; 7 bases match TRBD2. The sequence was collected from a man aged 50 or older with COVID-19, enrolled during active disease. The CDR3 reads CASSPPGLVGNEQFF. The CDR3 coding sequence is TGTGCCAGCAGCCCCCCCGGACTAGTTGGCAATGAGCAGTTCTTC.